This T cell receptor beta chain was observed in a study of T cell clonality in common variable immunodeficiency. Study-level points and caveats: Compared with healthy controls, CVID subjects showed increased TCRbeta clonality, mostly in about a third.

This table comes from immunoSEQ multiplex PCR, and its TCRdb copy is limited to in-frame clones, with some not included. Listed here are about 52,000 clones without any singletons, the top ten holding approximately 2%. The germline CDR1 and CDR2 sequences are SGHRS and YFSETQ. The CDR3 is 17 amino acids. With 6 bases clipped from V and 6 bases from J, the junction kept 14 bases outside the gene matches. The sample holds a few counts of this clone. Its antigen remains unknown. The read terminates 3 residues before the CDR3 end, so the remaining end is supplied by the germline J gene. The sample comprised peripheral blood mononuclear cells. The sequence came from a person aged 18 to 69 in good health. This chain connects TRBV5-1 to TRBJ2-1; 11 positions agree with TRBD2. The CDR3 reads CASNPSLVGTSGNEQFF. The sequenced part of the CDR3 DNA is TGCGCCAGCAACCCCTCCCTTGTCGGGACTAGCGGCAATGAG.